This T cell receptor (beta chain) was identified during a study of response to subunit inactivated influenza vaccine. Points from the study as a whole: Authors suggested each seasonal flu vaccination may recruit only limited numbers of new T cells.

The CDR3 is made up of 16 amino acids. With V trimmed by 4 bases and J by 9 bases, 10 bases remained unmatched. The V gene's germline CDR1 is GTSNPN and CDR2 SVGIG (reference sequence). Regarding this clonotype: What it binds is unknown.

TCRdb re-derived calls from the RT-PCR reads in MiXCR, one entry per CDR3 protein. The sample lists 250,000 to 350,000 distinct CDR3 sequences, 20% to 25% occurring once. The chain is built from TRBV30 and TRBJ2-3; TRBD2 aligns across 16 bases. This specimen consisted of PBMCs from blood, obtained about 20 months after vaccination. This receptor was taken from a man between 50 and 70 years old who received an inactivated influenza vaccine. CDR3 amino acids: CAWTRGTSGGAATQYF. As DNA, the CDR3 is TGTGCCTGGACCCGCGGGACTAGCGGGGGGGCCGCCACGCAGTATTTT. Combining the CDR3 with reference TRBV30 and TRBJ2-3 gives the whole variable domain SQTIHQWPATLVQPVGSPLSLECTVEGTSNPNLYWYRQAAGRGLQLLFYSVGIGQISSEVPQNLSASRPQDRQFILSSKKLLLSDSGFYLCAWTRGTSGGAATQYFGPGTRLTVL.